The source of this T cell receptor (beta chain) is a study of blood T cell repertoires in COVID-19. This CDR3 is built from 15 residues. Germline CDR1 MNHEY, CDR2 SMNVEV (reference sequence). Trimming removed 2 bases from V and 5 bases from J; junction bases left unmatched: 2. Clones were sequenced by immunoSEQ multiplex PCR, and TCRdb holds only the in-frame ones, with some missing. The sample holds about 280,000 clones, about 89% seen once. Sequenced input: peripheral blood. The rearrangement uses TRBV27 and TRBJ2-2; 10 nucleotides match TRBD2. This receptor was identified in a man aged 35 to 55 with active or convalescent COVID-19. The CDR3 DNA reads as TGTGCCAGCAGTTTAGAACTAGCGGGAACCGGGGAGCTGTTTTTT. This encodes CASSLELAGTGELFF.